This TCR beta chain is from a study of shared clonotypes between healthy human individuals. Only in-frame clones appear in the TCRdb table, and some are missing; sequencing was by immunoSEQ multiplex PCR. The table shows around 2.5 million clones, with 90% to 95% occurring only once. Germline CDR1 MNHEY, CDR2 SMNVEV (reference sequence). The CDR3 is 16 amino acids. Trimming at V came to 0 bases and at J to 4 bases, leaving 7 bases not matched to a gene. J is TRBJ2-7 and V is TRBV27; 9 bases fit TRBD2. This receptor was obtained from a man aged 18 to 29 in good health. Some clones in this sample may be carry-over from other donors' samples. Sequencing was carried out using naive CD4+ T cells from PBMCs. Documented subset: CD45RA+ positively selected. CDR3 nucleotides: TGTGCCAGCAGTTTATCTGTGGGACTAGCAATTTACGAGCAGTACTTC. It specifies CASSLSVGLAIYEQYF.